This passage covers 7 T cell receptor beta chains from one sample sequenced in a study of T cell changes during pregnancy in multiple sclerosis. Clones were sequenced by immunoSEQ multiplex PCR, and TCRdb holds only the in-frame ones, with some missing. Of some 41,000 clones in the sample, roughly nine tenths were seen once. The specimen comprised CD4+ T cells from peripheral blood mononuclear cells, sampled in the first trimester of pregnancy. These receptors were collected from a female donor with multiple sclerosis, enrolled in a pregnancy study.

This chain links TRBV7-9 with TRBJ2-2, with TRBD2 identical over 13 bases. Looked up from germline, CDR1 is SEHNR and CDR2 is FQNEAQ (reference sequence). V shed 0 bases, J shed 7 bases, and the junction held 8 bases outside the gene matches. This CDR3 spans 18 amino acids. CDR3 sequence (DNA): TGTGCCAGCAGCTTAGCAGCAGGGACTAGCGGGAAGGTCGGGGAGCTGTTTTTT. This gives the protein CASSLAAGTSGKVGELFF. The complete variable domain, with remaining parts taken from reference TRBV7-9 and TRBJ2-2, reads DTGVSQNPRHKITKRGQNVTFRCDPISEHNRLYWYRQTLGQGPEFLTYFQNEAQLEKSRLLSDRFSAERPKGSFSTLEIQRTEQGDSAMYLCASSLAAGTSGKVGELFFGEGSRLTVL.

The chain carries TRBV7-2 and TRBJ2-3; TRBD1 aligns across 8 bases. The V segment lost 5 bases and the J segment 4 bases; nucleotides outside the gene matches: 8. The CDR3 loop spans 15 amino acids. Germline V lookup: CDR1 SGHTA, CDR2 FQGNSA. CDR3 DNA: TGTGCCAGCAGCGTGGACAGGGTGTCCTCAGATACGCAGTATTTT. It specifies CASSVDRVSSDTQYF. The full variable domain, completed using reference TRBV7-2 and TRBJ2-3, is GAGVSQSPSNKVTEKGKDVELRCDPISGHTALYWYRQSLGQGLEFLIYFQGNSAPDKSGLPSDRFSAERTGGSVSTLTIQRTQQEDSAVYLCASSVDRVSSDTQYFGPGTRLTVL.

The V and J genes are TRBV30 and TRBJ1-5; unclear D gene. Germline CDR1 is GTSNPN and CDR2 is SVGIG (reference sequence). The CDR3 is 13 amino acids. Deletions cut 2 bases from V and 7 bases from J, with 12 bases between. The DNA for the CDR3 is TGTGCCTGGAGTTCTAATGAACGACAGCCCCAGCATTTT. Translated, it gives CAWSSNERQPQHF.

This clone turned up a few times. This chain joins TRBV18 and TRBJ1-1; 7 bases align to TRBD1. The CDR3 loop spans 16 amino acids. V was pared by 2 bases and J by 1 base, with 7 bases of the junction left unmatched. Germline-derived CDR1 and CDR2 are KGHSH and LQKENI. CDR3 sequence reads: CASSPAEGQSNTEAFF. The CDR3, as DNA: TGTGCCAGCTCACCAGCCGAGGGACAGTCGAACACTGAAGCTTTCTTT.

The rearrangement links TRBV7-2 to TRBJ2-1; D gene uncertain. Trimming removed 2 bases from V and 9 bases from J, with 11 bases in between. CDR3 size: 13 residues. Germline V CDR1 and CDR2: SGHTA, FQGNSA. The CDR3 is CASSLNVVGEQFF. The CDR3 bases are TGTGCCAGCAGCTTAAATGTAGTCGGTGAGCAGTTCTTC.

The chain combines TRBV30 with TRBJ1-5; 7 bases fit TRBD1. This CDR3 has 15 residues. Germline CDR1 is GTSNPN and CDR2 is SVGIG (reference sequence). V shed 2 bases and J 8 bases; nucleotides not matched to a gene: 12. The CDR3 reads CAWSYRGELDEPQHF. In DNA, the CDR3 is TGTGCCTGGAGTTACAGGGGCGAGTTGGACGAGCCCCAGCATTTT. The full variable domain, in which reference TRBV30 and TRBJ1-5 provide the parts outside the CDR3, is SQTIHQWPATLVQPVGSPLSLECTVEGTSNPNLYWYRQAAGRGLQLLFYSVGIGQISSEVPQNLSASRPQDRQFILSSKKLLLSDSGFYLCAWSYRGELDEPQHFGDGTRLSIL.

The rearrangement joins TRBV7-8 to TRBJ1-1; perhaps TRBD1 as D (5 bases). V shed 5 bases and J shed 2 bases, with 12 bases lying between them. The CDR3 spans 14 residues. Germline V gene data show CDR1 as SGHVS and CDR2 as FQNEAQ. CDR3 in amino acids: CASSRGGSNTEAFF. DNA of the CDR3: TGTGCCAGCAGCCGTGGGGGGAGTAACACTGAAGCTTTCTTT.